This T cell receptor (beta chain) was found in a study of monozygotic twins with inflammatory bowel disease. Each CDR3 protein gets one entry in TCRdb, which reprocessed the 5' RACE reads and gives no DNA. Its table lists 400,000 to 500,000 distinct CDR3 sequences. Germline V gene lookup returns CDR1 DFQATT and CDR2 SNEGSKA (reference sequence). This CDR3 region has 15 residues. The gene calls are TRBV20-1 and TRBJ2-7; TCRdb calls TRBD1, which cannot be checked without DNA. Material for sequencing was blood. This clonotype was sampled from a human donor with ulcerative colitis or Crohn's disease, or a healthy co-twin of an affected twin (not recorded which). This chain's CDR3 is CSAGIGGGSSYEQYF.